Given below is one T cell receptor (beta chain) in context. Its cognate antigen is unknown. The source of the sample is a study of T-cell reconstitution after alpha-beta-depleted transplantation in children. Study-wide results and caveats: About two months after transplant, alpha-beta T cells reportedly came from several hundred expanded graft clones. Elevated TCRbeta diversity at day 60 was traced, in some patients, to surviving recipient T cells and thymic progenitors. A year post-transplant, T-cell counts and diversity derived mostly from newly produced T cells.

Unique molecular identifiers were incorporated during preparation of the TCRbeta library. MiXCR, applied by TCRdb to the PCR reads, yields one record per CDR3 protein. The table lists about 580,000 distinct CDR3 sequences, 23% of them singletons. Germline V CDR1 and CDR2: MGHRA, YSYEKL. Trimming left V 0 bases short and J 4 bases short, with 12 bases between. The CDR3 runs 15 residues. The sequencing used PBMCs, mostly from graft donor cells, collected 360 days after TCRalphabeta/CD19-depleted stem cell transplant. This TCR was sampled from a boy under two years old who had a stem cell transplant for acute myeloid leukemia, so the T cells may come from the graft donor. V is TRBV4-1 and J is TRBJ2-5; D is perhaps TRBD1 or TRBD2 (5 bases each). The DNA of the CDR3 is TGCGCCAGCAGCCAAGATTGGGGACGAAGAGAGACCCAGTACTTC. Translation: CASSQDWGRRETQYF.